Below, one T cell receptor beta chain is given with its context. The antigen remains unidentified. This sample is drawn from a study of cytomegalovirus exposure and HLA in healthy donors. Study context: According to later analysis, the same platform produced the 120 validation and under 700 first-cohort repertoires.

The table came from immunoSEQ multiplex PCR; TCRdb's copy has only in-frame clones and leaves some out. The data contain around 130,000 clones, nearly 90% of them singletons. General study points: A subsequent analysis found that TCR clusters from the first cohort also tended to co-occur in the roughly 120 validation repertoires, with about 95% of cluster scores above 0. Testing in vitro showed a few CMV-associated chains specific for CMV antigens. Associated with cytomegalovirus, according to the listing, were approximately 160 TCR beta chains.

The sample comprised PBMCs. This clonotype originated in a man aged 25-45 years in good health and CMV-seronegative.

The CDR3 DNA is TGTGCCAGCAGCTTAGGGGTGAGGCGGGGGCGCTACAATGAGCAGTTCTTC. As protein: CASSLGVRRGRYNEQFF. This chain links TRBV7-9 with TRBJ2-1; maybe TRBD2 (7 bases). V dropped 1 base and J dropped 3 bases, with 16 bases sitting between them. The CDR3 covers 17 residues. Germline V gene data show CDR1 as SEHNR and CDR2 as FQNEAQ (reference sequence).